This T cell receptor (beta chain) was sequenced during a study of T cells expressing NK-cell markers (dated by TCRdb to about 2020). A note on the overall study: TCR beta-chain repertoires were profiled in sorted CD3+CD56+NKG2C+, CD3+CD56+NKG2C- and CD3+CD56-NKG2C+ T-cell subsets from several donors. All eight donors whose samples were sequenced were randomly selected healthy volunteers, three of them men and five women. Seven of the eight sequenced donors were HCMV-seropositive and one was HCMV-seronegative. Sequencing of the libraries produced 2 x 150 bp reads on Illumina HiSeq 2000/2500, MiSeq or NextSeq. Paper-wide results and their limitations: Those dominant clonotypes were again the most abundant among CD3+CD56-NKG2C+ cells in several donors, at about 25-60.1%. In six donors, the dominant CD3+CD56+NKG2C+ clonotypes ranked among the top 10 CD8+ clonotypes, making up about 1.0-7.5% of CD8+ T cells. Whether the expanded NKG2C-expressing T cell clones were specific for HCMV antigens remained unclear.

As for this clonotype: No antigen is known for it.

TCRdb records Illumina HiSeq 2000 as the sequencer. TCR beta cDNA libraries were made by 5'RACE template switching that added a universal primer site and unique molecular identifiers. Synthesis of cDNA was primed from the TCR beta constant segment and was followed by two consecutive PCR amplification steps. The original methods were these. MIGEC handled demultiplexing of the reads and grouping by UMI, while MiTCR was used to assemble and quantify clonotypes. Only TCR cDNA sequences supported by at least two reads were kept to exclude erroneous sequences. The tcR package was used for downstream repertoire analysis, and clonotypes were matched across fractions by CDR3 nucleotide sequence plus V segment. VDJmatch was used to annotate antigen specificity against VDJdb, with one amino acid substitution allowed in CDR3. Each entry corresponds to one CDR3 protein sequence from reads that TCRdb reprocessed, and DNA is not given. TCRdb, not the authors, supplied the V and J calls. The sample's table lists a count of fewer than 300,000 distinct CDR3 sequences. Roughly 4.2% of the sample is taken by the ten largest.

To determine HCMV serostatus, a commercial ELISA kit was used to detect HCMV-specific IgG in serum. Ficoll density gradient centrifugation was used to isolate peripheral blood mononuclear cells from blood. CDR1 and CDR2 were assigned from the germline V gene as MNHEY and SVGAGI. From the cysteine up to the phenylalanine, the CDR3 has a length of 14 residues. DNA is not on record. Sequences were obtained from blood T cells: a sorted CD56 or NKG2C T cell subset, CD4+ or CD8+ T cells, or bulk PBMC T cells (not recorded which). The receptor was isolated from a woman between 18 and 69 years old in good health. The chain is encoded by TRBV6-5 joined to TRBJ1-2; TCRdb proposes TRBD1, but this gene call is untestable without DNA. CDR3 protein: CASSYSAGDYGYTF.